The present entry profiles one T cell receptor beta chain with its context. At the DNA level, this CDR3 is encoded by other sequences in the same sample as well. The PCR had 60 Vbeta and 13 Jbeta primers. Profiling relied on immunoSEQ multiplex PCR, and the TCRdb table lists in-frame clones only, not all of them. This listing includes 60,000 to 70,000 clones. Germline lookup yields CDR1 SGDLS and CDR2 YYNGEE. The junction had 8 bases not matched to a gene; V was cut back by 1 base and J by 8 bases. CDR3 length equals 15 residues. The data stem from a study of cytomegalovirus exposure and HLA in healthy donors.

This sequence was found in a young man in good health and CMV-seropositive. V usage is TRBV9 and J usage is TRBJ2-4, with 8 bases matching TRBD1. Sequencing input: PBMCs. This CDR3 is CASSVKGRGLDIQYF. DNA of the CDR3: TGTGCCAGCAGCGTAAAGGGCAGGGGGCTGGACATTCAGTACTTC.